The rows below give T cell receptor beta chains drawn from one sample of a study of blood T cell repertoires in COVID-19. Libraries were prepared by immunoSEQ multiplex PCR; TCRdb keeps only in-frame clonotypes and omits some of them. The profile shows 50,000 to 65,000 clones, roughly 76% of them singletons. The sample comprised peripheral blood. The receptors come from a woman aged 55-69 years with acute or convalescent COVID-19. Both conserved end residues are part of each CDR3. D genes are given only for firm matches. Not every row has a clone size; where given, it reads once, few, many or a size class.

D gene: TRBD2
J gene: TRBJ2-1
V gene: TRBV19
clone size: NA
CDR3 DNA: TGTGCCAGTAGTATGTGGCTAGCGGGGGGGCCAGGGTCCAATGAGCAGTTCTTC
CDR3 protein: CASSMWLAGGPGSNEQFF

D gene: NA
J gene: TRBJ1-1
V gene: TRBV6-5
clone size: few
CDR3 DNA: TGTGCCAGCACCCCCTTCCAGGTGAACACTGAAGCTTTCTTT
CDR3 protein: CASTPFQVNTEAFF

D gene: TRBD1
J gene: TRBJ1-1
V gene: TRBV6-2/TRBV6-3
clone size: NA
CDR3 DNA: TGTGCCAGCAGTTACCGGACAGGGAACACTGAAGCTTTCTTT
CDR3 protein: CASSYRTGNTEAFF

D gene: NA
J gene: TRBJ2-3
V gene: TRBV5-1
clone size: NA
CDR3 DNA: TGCGCCAGCAAGACCGGACTCACCAGCACAGATACGCAGTATTTT
CDR3 protein: CASKTGLTSTDTQYF

D gene: TRBD1
J gene: TRBJ1-5
V gene: TRBV7-8
clone size: NA
CDR3 DNA: TGTGCCAGCAGCAAGGGACAGGGGATTCAGCCCCAGCATTTT
CDR3 protein: CASSKGQGIQPQHF

D gene: TRBD2
J gene: TRBJ2-1
V gene: TRBV5-5
clone size: NA
CDR3 DNA: TGTGCCAGCAGCTTCGGGACTAGTGCCAACAATGAGCAGTTCTTC
CDR3 protein: CASSFGTSANNEQFF

D gene: TRBD2
J gene: TRBJ2-2
V gene: TRBV7-2
clone size: NA
CDR3 DNA: TGTGCCAGCAGCTTGGCTAGCGGGGGGGTAAACACCGGGGAGCTGTTTTTT
CDR3 protein: CASSLASGGVNTGELFF

D gene: TRBD1
J gene: TRBJ2-3
V gene: TRBV18
clone size: NA
CDR3 DNA: TGTGCCAGCTCACAGACAGGGGGGCACACAGATACGCAGTATTTT
CDR3 protein: CASSQTGGHTDTQYF

D gene: NA
J gene: TRBJ1-4
V gene: TRBV24-1
clone size: NA
CDR3 DNA: TGTGCCACCGAGGATTCAACTAATGAAAAACTGTTTTTT
CDR3 protein: CATEDSTNEKLFF

D gene: NA
J gene: TRBJ1-2
V gene: TRBV28
clone size: NA
CDR3 DNA: TGTGCCAGCGGAACCGGAGCCCCAGACAGCTATGGCTACACCTTC
CDR3 protein: CASGTGAPDSYGYTF

D gene: NA
J gene: TRBJ1-2
V gene: TRBV5-4
clone size: NA
CDR3 DNA: TGTGCCAGCAGAACTATGGGGGCTAGCCATGGCTACACCTTC
CDR3 protein: CASRTMGASHGYTF

D gene: NA
J gene: TRBJ1-5
V gene: TRBV21-1
clone size: NA
CDR3 DNA: TGTGCCAGCAGACAGGGGGCGGGATATCAGCCCCAGCATTTT
CDR3 protein: CASRQGAGYQPQHF

D gene: TRBD1
J gene: TRBJ2-1
V gene: TRBV6-5
clone size: NA
CDR3 DNA: TGTGCCACTGGACAGGAGATTTACAATGAGCAGTTCTTC
CDR3 protein: CATGQEIYNEQFF

D gene: TRBD1
J gene: TRBJ1-1
V gene: TRBV18
clone size: NA
CDR3 DNA: TGTGCCAGCTCTCTACAGGGGGAGTTGAACACTGAAGCTTTCTTT
CDR3 protein: CASSLQGELNTEAFF

D gene: NA
J gene: TRBJ1-1
V gene: TRBV5-1
clone size: NA
CDR3 DNA: TGCGCCAGCAGCCACAGGGTCGAAAACACTGAAGCTTTCTTT
CDR3 protein: CASSHRVENTEAFF

D gene: TRBD1
J gene: TRBJ1-3
V gene: TRBV29-1
clone size: NA
CDR3 DNA: TGCAGCGTTTCCGACAGGGGAGGAAACACCATATATTTT
CDR3 protein: CSVSDRGGNTIYF

D gene: TRBD2
J gene: TRBJ2-1
V gene: TRBV2
clone size: once
CDR3 DNA: TGTGCCAGCAGTGAAGCCTGGAGAGCGGGGGGCTCCTACAATGAGCAGTTCTTC
CDR3 protein: CASSEAWRAGGSYNEQFF

D gene: NA
J gene: TRBJ1-2
V gene: TRBV7-2
clone size: NA
CDR3 DNA: TGTGCCAGCAGCCCCGTTGTCAGCGGGACTGCCGGCTACACCTTC
CDR3 protein: CASSPVVSGTAGYTF

D gene: TRBD2
J gene: TRBJ2-1
V gene: TRBV24-1
clone size: few
CDR3 DNA: TGTGCCACCAGTTCCCCGACTAGCGGGAGGGGTTGGAATGAGCAGTTCTTC
CDR3 protein: CATSSPTSGRGWNEQFF

D gene: NA
J gene: TRBJ1-6
V gene: TRBV19
clone size: NA
CDR3 DNA: TGTGCCAGTAAGGGAGGCTCCTATAATTCACCCCTCCACTTT
CDR3 protein: CASKGGSYNSPLHF

D gene: TRBD1
J gene: TRBJ2-7
V gene: TRBV2
clone size: few
CDR3 DNA: TGTGCCAGCAGTGGACAGGGGCGAAACTACGGGCAGTACTTC
CDR3 protein: CASSGQGRNYGQYF

D gene: NA
J gene: TRBJ2-5
V gene: TRBV6-5
clone size: NA
CDR3 DNA: TGTGCCAGCAGCCAGTTCCAAGAGACCCAGTACTTC
CDR3 protein: CASSQFQETQYF

D gene: NA
J gene: TRBJ2-7
V gene: TRBV10-1
clone size: few
CDR3 DNA: TGCGCCAGCAGTGAGCCAGACTCCTACGAGCAGTACTTC
CDR3 protein: CASSEPDSYEQYF

D gene: NA
J gene: TRBJ1-2
V gene: TRBV18
clone size: few
CDR3 DNA: TGTGCCAGCTCACTGGGAAGGACAACTGACTATGGCTACACCTTC
CDR3 protein: CASSLGRTTDYGYTF

D gene: TRBD1
J gene: TRBJ1-1
V gene: TRBV6-5
clone size: once
CDR3 DNA: TGTGCCAGCAGCTCAGGACAGGGCTGGGACACTGAAGCTTTCTTT
CDR3 protein: CASSSGQGWDTEAFF

D gene: NA
J gene: TRBJ2-7
V gene: TRBV2
clone size: NA
CDR3 DNA: TGTGCCAGCAGTGAATCCGGGTACGAGCAGTACTTC
CDR3 protein: CASSESGYEQYF

D gene: TRBD1
J gene: TRBJ2-1
V gene: TRBV7-9
clone size: few
CDR3 DNA: TGTGCCAGCAGCTTAGCGTCCGGGCAGGGGGCCAATGAGCAGTTCTTC
CDR3 protein: CASSLASGQGANEQFF

D gene: NA
J gene: TRBJ1-2
V gene: TRBV5-8
clone size: NA
CDR3 DNA: TGTGCCAGCAAAACAGGGAACTATGGCTACACCTTC
CDR3 protein: CASKTGNYGYTF